These T cell receptor beta chains were read from a single sample in a study of shared clonotypes between healthy human individuals. The assay was immunoSEQ multiplex PCR, and TCRdb's table has in-frame clones only and misses some. The profile shows 2 million to 2.5 million clones, roughly 92% of them singletons. Sequencing input: naive CD4+ T cells from PBMCs. The receptors stem from a man aged 18 to 29 in good health. Some clones in this sample may be carry-over from other donors' samples. The CDR3 runs from the conserved cysteine through the conserved F or W. The order of the fields is clone size, J gene, D gene, V gene, CDR3 protein, CDR3 DNA. A D gene is named only where the DNA matches it firmly. The size entry is marked missing in some rows and otherwise reads once, few, many or a size class.

>NA|TRBJ2-3|TRBD1|TRBV19
CASRSGTGVDTQYF
TGTGCCAGTAGATCCGGGACAGGGGTAGATACGCAGTATTTT
>NA|TRBJ1-2|TRBD1|TRBV5-1
CASNTGDNYGYTF
TGCGCCAGCAACACAGGGGACAACTATGGCTACACCTTC
>few|TRBJ2-2|TRBD1|TRBV9
CASSRTGEGGELFF
TGTGCCAGCAGCCGGACAGGGGAAGGCGGGGAGCTGTTTTTT
>NA|TRBJ2-3|NA|TRBV7-6
CASSLNGYSTDTQYF
TGTGCCAGCAGTCTAAACGGTTATAGCACAGATACGCAGTATTTT
>NA|TRBJ1-4|NA|TRBV28
CASSSRGGTNEKLFF
TGTGCCAGCAGTTCGAGGGGCGGAACTAATGAAAAACTGTTTTTT
>NA|TRBJ1-5|NA|TRBV5-1
CASSPGTPNQPQHF
TGCGCCAGCAGCCCGGGGACACCGAATCAGCCCCAGCATTTT
>NA|TRBJ2-3|NA|TRBV15
CATSFYYQRTDTQYF
TGTGCCACCAGTTTCTACTACCAACGCACAGATACGCAGTATTTT
>NA|TRBJ2-7|TRBD1|TRBV20-1
CSTGTADEQYF
TGCAGCACCGGGACAGCCGACGAGCAGTACTTC
>NA|TRBJ1-4|NA|TRBV5-1
CASSLVTSGEKLFF
TGCGCCAGCAGCTTGGTCACCAGCGGTGAAAAACTGTTTTTT
>NA|TRBJ2-7|NA|TRBV11-2
CASSSRRDSLSYEQYF
TGTGCCAGCAGCTCACGCCGGGACTCGCTCTCCTACGAGCAGTACTTC
>NA|TRBJ1-2|NA|TRBV6-6
CASSYSGTGHGYTF
TGTGCCAGCAGTTACTCCGGAACAGGGCATGGCTACACCTTC
>NA|TRBJ2-7|NA|TRBV5-4
CASSLAGRLYEQYF
TGTGCCAGCAGCTTGGCCGGACGGCTGTACGAGCAGTACTTC
>NA|TRBJ1-3|NA|TRBV29-1
CSVVGAYSGNTIYF
TGCAGCGTTGTAGGGGCTTACTCTGGAAACACCATATATTTT
>NA|TRBJ2-5|NA|TRBV28
CASNLGLLQETQYF
TGTGCCAGCAACCTGGGGCTACTCCAAGAGACCCAGTACTTC
>few|TRBJ1-2|NA|TRBV20-1
CSARQGYGYTF
TGCAGTGCTAGGCAGGGGTATGGCTACACCTTC
>NA|TRBJ2-3|NA|TRBV7-2
CASSLALGSDTQYF
TGTGCCAGCAGCTTAGCGCTTGGGTCGGATACGCAGTATTTT
>once|TRBJ1-5|TRBD1|TRBV7-2
CASSRGTGSGGNQPQHF
TGTGCCAGCAGCCGGGGGACAGGGAGTGGTGGCAATCAGCCCCAGCATTTT
>NA|TRBJ2-3|NA|TRBV7-2
CASRDGRILTDTQYF
TGTGCCAGCAGAGACGGGCGGATCCTCACAGATACGCAGTATTTT
>NA|TRBJ2-7|TRBD1|TRBV9
CASSQLGTGNYEQYF
TGTGCCAGCAGCCAGCTCGGGACAGGGAACTACGAGCAGTACTTC
>NA|TRBJ2-2|TRBD2|TRBV30
CAWSVLAGGAGELFF
TGTGCCTGGAGTGTCCTAGCGGGAGGCGCCGGGGAGCTGTTTTTT
>NA|TRBJ2-7|TRBD1|TRBV4-2
CASSQFTGGLTYEQYF
TGTGCCAGCAGCCAATTTACAGGGGGCCTAACCTACGAGCAGTACTTC
>NA|TRBJ1-1|TRBD1|TRBV29-1
CSVVELGDRATEAFF
TGCAGCGTTGTGGAGTTGGGGGACAGGGCCACTGAAGCTTTCTTT
>NA|TRBJ1-3|NA|TRBV6-6
CASSYSRGTGNTIYF
TGTGCCAGCAGTTACTCGCGAGGGACTGGAAACACCATATATTTT
>NA|TRBJ2-7|NA|TRBV7-2
CASSLAALARFRTHEQYF
TGTGCCAGCAGCTTAGCGGCACTAGCCCGATTCCGGACCCACGAGCAGTACTTC
>NA|TRBJ2-7|NA|TRBV10-3
CAISPGHQIYEQYF
TGTGCCATCAGTCCGGGACACCAAATCTACGAGCAGTACTTC
>NA|TRBJ1-2|NA|TRBV5-5
CASSPRVDNRRYTF
TGTGCCAGCAGCCCCAGGGTGGACAATCGTCGCTACACCTTC
>NA|TRBJ2-5|TRBD1|TRBV18
CASSPTGGGETQYF
TGTGCCAGCTCACCGACAGGGGGCGGGGAGACCCAGTACTTC
>NA|TRBJ2-1|TRBD1|TRBV5-1
CASSPGQLSYNEQFF
TGCGCCAGCAGCCCGGGACAGCTTTCCTACAATGAGCAGTTCTTC
>NA|TRBJ1-2|NA|TRBV7-2
CASSLSKSGLFGYTF
TGTGCCAGCAGCCTCTCAAAAAGCGGACTTTTTGGCTACACCTTC
>NA|TRBJ1-5|NA|TRBV4-3
CASSQDPHQPQHF
TGCGCCAGCAGCCAAGATCCCCATCAGCCCCAGCATTTT
>NA|TRBJ2-3|TRBD1|TRBV4-2
CASSQGQGVADTQYF
TGTGCCAGCAGCCAGGGACAGGGGGTTGCAGATACGCAGTATTTT
>NA|TRBJ1-4|NA|TRBV19
CASSTGEVGRLFF
TGTGCCAGTAGTACCGGGGAAGTTGGGAGGCTGTTTTTT
>NA|TRBJ2-1|NA|TRBV7-3
CASSLKAGAEQFF
TGTGCCAGCAGCTTAAAGGCGGGTGCTGAGCAGTTCTTC
>NA|TRBJ2-3|NA|TRBV9
CASSVAAGRTDTQYF
TGTGCCAGCAGCGTAGCGGCGGGTAGGACAGATACGCAGTATTTT
>NA|TRBJ2-2|NA|TRBV18
CASSPFVSDRYTGELFF
TGTGCCAGCTCACCATTCGTGTCCGACAGATACACCGGGGAGCTGTTTTTT
>NA|TRBJ2-3|NA|TRBV29-1
CSVGDTDTQYF
TGCAGCGTTGGGGACACAGATACGCAGTATTTT
>NA|TRBJ2-5|NA|TRBV11-2
CASSLGLGDKGTQYF
TGTGCCAGCAGCTTAGGATTGGGCGACAAGGGGACCCAGTACTTC
>NA|TRBJ2-2|TRBD2|TRBV6-1
CASSRLAGDTGELFF
TGTGCCAGCAGTAGACTAGCGGGAGATACCGGGGAGCTGTTTTTT
>NA|TRBJ1-2|NA|TRBV18
CASSPEAAAQTGYTF
TGTGCCAGCTCACCGGAAGCAGCAGCCCAAACAGGCTACACCTTC
>NA|TRBJ2-7|TRBD2|TRBV2
CASIRLAQGRQYF
TGTGCCAGCATCCGACTAGCCCAAGGCAGGCAGTACTTC
>NA|TRBJ1-2|NA|TRBV30
CAWRSGDGYTF
TGTGCCTGGAGGTCGGGGGATGGCTACACCTTC
>NA|TRBJ2-7|NA|TRBV15
CATSSGSGGANYEQYF
TGTGCCACCAGCAGTGGCAGTGGGGGAGCTAACTACGAGCAGTACTTC
>NA|TRBJ2-3|NA|TRBV28
CASSLQGDTQYF
TGTGCCAGCAGTCTCCAGGGTGATACGCAGTATTTT
>few|TRBJ1-1|NA|TRBV5-1
CASSFPGGEAFF
TGCGCCAGCAGCTTCCCGGGAGGAGAAGCTTTCTTT
>NA|TRBJ2-3|NA|TRBV5-1
CASSPPRSPGSDTQYF
TGCGCCAGCAGCCCGCCCCGTAGCCCTGGTTCAGATACGCAGTATTTT
>NA|TRBJ2-7|NA|TRBV6-1
CASSGGFQQYF
TGTGCCAGCAGTGGGGGTTTCCAGCAGTACTTC
>NA|TRBJ2-3|NA|TRBV9
CASSNRRGNTQYF
TGTGCCAGCAGCAACCGCCGGGGAAATACGCAGTATTTT
>NA|TRBJ2-1|NA|TRBV5-4
CASSSMDPQFF
TGTGCCAGCAGCTCCATGGATCCGCAGTTCTTC
>NA|TRBJ1-5|NA|TRBV6-5
CASSYRASNQPQHF
TGTGCCAGCAGTTACAGGGCTAGCAATCAGCCCCAGCATTTT
>NA|TRBJ2-7|TRBD1|TRBV27
CASRDRGAYVQYF
TGTGCCAGCAGAGACAGGGGAGCCTACGTGCAGTACTTC
>NA|TRBJ2-1|NA|TRBV5-5
CASSLGQGSYNEQFF
TGTGCCAGCAGCTTGGGGCAGGGGTCCTACAATGAGCAGTTCTTC
>NA|TRBJ2-7|NA|TRBV29-1
CSVVNPGAGGREQYF
TGCAGCGTTGTGAACCCCGGGGCAGGGGGGCGCGAGCAGTACTTC
>NA|TRBJ2-3|NA|TRBV20-1
CSASLGDTQYF
TGCAGTGCTAGTCTGGGAGATACGCAGTATTTT
>few|TRBJ1-1|NA|TRBV28
CASTLVGAHTEAFF
TGTGCCAGCACCTTGGTAGGGGCCCACACTGAAGCTTTCTTT
>NA|TRBJ2-7|NA|TRBV5-1
CASSLGGAGRLYEQYF
TGCGCCAGCAGCTTGGGTGGGGCAGGGAGATTGTACGAGCAGTACTTC